The sequence of this TCR beta chain was determined in a study of T cell responses to AZD1222 COVID-19 vaccine. V lost 5 bases to trimming and J lost 0 bases, with 13 bases between them. The CDR3 runs 15 residues. Per germline, CDR1 SGHRS and CDR2 YFSETQ. Only in-frame clones appear in the TCRdb table, and some are missing; sequencing was by immunoSEQ multiplex PCR. The data hold about 97,000 clones, with roughly 90% observed a single time. The rearrangement links TRBV5-1 to TRBJ2-3; D gene uncertain. The sample here was peripheral blood, taken on day 0 of AZD1222 vaccination. This TCR derives from an adult in good health. The CDR3: CASSFIQTSTDTQYF. The DNA of the CDR3 is TGCGCCAGCAGTTTTATTCAAACTAGCACAGATACGCAGTATTTT.